Shown below are 13 T cell receptor beta chains from a single sample sequenced in a study of blood T cell repertoires in COVID-19. Assay: immunoSEQ multiplex PCR; the TCRdb copy retains only in-frame clones and omits some. Of 250,000 or so clones listed, about 83% are singletons. The sample was peripheral blood. These receptors were obtained from a human donor in a cohort sampled during active COVID-19.

This chain links TRBV19 with TRBJ2-3, with a weak D call TRBD2 (5 bases). The ends were cut back, 1 base at V and 14 bases at J, with 25 bases in the middle. The CDR3 length is 16 residues. Germline-derived CDR1 and CDR2 are LNHDA and SQIVND (reference sequence). This CDR3 reads CASSIAGRRAGPNPYF. In nucleotides, the CDR3 is TGTGCCAGTAGTATAGCAGGACGGCGGGCCGGTCCCAATCCGTATTTT.

The V and J genes are TRBV6-4 and TRBJ2-1; TRBD2 might be the D (6 bases). The V end lost 4 bases, the J end lost 4 bases, and 14 bases lay between the germline ends. CDR3 length: 15 amino acids. CDR1 MRHNA and CDR2 SNTAGT come from the germline V gene. The CDR3 spells CASSAAPGDYNEQFF. CDR3 bases: TGTGCCAGCAGTGCAGCTCCGGGGGATTACAATGAGCAGTTCTTC.

The rearrangement joins TRBV24-1 to TRBJ2-7; tentatively, D is TRBD1 (5 bases). CDR3 length: 15 residues. The germline V and J ends were trimmed by 4 bases and 2 bases, with 14 bases remaining between them. Germline values: CDR1 KGHDR, CDR2 SFDVKD. The DNA for the CDR3 is TGTGCCACCAGTGACCCGACAGCCACTACCTACGAGCAGTACTTC. Its translation is CATSDPTATTYEQYF.

The chain is built from TRBV3-1 (or the pseudogene TRBV3-2) and TRBJ2-3; D uncertain. Deletions cut 8 bases from V and 2 bases from J, with 11 bases between. This CDR3 has 13 amino acids. CDR1 and CDR2 (germline): LGHDT, YNNKEL (reference sequence). The CDR3 protein is CASGVGSTDTQYF. The CDR3 DNA is TGTGCCAGCGGAGTCGGTTCCACAGATACGCAGTATTTT.

CDR3 in DNA: TGTGCCAGCAGTCTACCCGGGACAGGGCCCGGCCTTCTCTATGGCTACACCTTC. Residues: CASSLPGTGPGLLYGYTF. V usage is TRBV28 and J usage is TRBJ1-2, with 9 bases fitting TRBD1. The CDR3 is made up of 18 amino acids. The V and J ends lost 5 bases and 4 bases, in that order; junction bases with no gene match: 17. CDR1 and CDR2 (germline): MDHEN, SYDVKM.

The chain couples TRBV7-9 to TRBJ2-2; D possibly corresponds to TRBD1 (6 bases). The CDR3 loop spans 15 amino acids. Trimming shortened V by 5 bases and J by 4 bases, and 14 bases separated the two germline ends. Per the germline V gene, CDR1 is SEHNR and CDR2 is FQNEAQ (reference sequence). CDR3 sequence: CASSPTGSGTGELFF. CDR3 in DNA: TGTGCCAGCAGCCCTACAGGGTCCGGCACCGGGGAGCTGTTTTTT.

The chain combines TRBV19 with TRBJ2-6; 9 nucleotides agree with TRBD1. The CDR3 runs 18 residues. Trimming cost V 5 bases and J 1 base; bases outside gene matches: 9. Germline CDR1 is LNHDA and CDR2 is SQIVND (reference sequence). Here the CDR3 reads CASSAYGTGKSGANVLTF. In nucleotides, the CDR3 is TGTGCCAGTAGTGCTTACGGGACAGGGAAATCTGGGGCCAACGTCCTGACTTTC.

The V and J genes are TRBV6-6 and TRBJ2-7, with TRBD2 identical over 9 bases. CDR1 MNHNY and CDR2 SVGAGI come from the germline V gene (reference sequence). The CDR3 contains 15 residues. The ends lost 6 bases at V and 0 bases at J; junction bases unmatched: 6. The CDR3 spells CASSLTSGPSYEQYF. The CDR3 DNA reads as TGTGCCAGCAGCCTGACTAGCGGCCCCTCCTACGAGCAGTACTTC.

The genes are TRBV3-1 (or the pseudogene TRBV3-2) and TRBJ1-6, with a tentative D call TRBD1 (6 bases). Germline CDR1 and CDR2: LGHDT and YNNKEL (reference sequence). The CDR3 has 19 amino acids. Trimming took off 3 bases at V and 0 bases at J, with 18 bases between the two ends. The CDR3 protein is CASSQGGQRQISYNSPLHF. In DNA, the CDR3 is TGTGCCAGCAGCCAGGGTGGACAGCGCCAAATCTCCTATAATTCACCCCTCCACTTT.

This sequence joins TRBV7-9 and TRBJ2-7; TRBD1 is a possible D gene (6 bases). Trimming stripped 6 bases from V and 4 bases from J, with 10 bases between. Germline CDR1 is SEHNR and CDR2 is FQNEAQ (reference sequence). The CDR3 runs 12 residues. The CDR3 DNA is TGTGCCAGCAGAACCGGGACATACGAGCAGTACTTC. Translated: CASRTGTYEQYF. Filled out from reference TRBV7-9 and TRBJ2-7, the complete variable domain reads DTGVSQNPRHKITKRGQNVTFRCDPISEHNRLYWYRQTLGQGPEFLTYFQNEAQLEKSRLLSDRFSAERPKGSFSTLEIQRTEQGDSAMYLCASRTGTYEQYFGPGTRLTVT.

This clone is classed as medium-sized. This CDR3 is also generated by other DNA sequences in the sample. The rearrangement joins TRBV7-9 to TRBJ1-5; D ambiguous. The CDR3 extends over 17 amino acids. Germline V gives CDR1 SEHNR, CDR2 FQNEAQ (reference sequence). Trimming removed 5 bases from V and 2 bases from J, with 19 bases in between. CDR3 sequence (DNA): TGTGCCAGCAGCCAGACCGGGTCCCCAGTGGGCAATCAGCCCCAGCATTTT. Its protein is CASSQTGSPVGNQPQHF.

CDR3 sequence: CASSRGQGVGETQYF. CDR3 in DNA: TGTGCCAGCAGTCGCGGACAGGGGGTGGGGGAGACCCAGTACTTC. V usage is TRBV6-5 and J usage is TRBJ2-5; TRBD1 agrees at 10 bases. Trimming took 5 bases from V and 5 from J; bases not matched to a gene: 8. This CDR3 spans 15 amino acids. CDR1 and CDR2 (germline): MNHEY, SVGAGI.

The V gene is TRBV3-1 (or the pseudogene TRBV3-2), the J gene TRBJ1-3; TRBD1 matches 7 bases. CDR3 length: 17 amino acids. Germline V lookup: CDR1 LGHDT, CDR2 YNNKEL (reference sequence). J lost 0 bases, V lost 4 bases, and 9 bases had no gene match. The CDR3 nucleotides read TGTGCCAGCAGCCCGCACCTTGGACAGGACTCTGGAAACACCATATATTTT. This gives the protein CASSPHLGQDSGNTIYF.